This T cell receptor beta chain was sequenced in a study of chemoradiotherapy in HPV16-positive cancers. V was shortened by 1 base and J by 5 bases, with 14 bases between the two germline ends. The CDR3 sequence is 16 residues long. Germline lookup yields CDR1 SGHVS and CDR2 FQNEAQ. Here immunoSEQ multiplex PCR was the method, and the copy in TCRdb shows in-frame clones only, minus some. The sample records 8,000 or so clones, 65% to 80% being singletons. This material was acquired from a patient who underwent chemoradiotherapy. V gene TRBV7-8 combines with J gene TRBJ2-2, with D perhaps TRBD1 (6 bases). The TCR comes from a human donor with HPV-associated anogenital cancer. CDR3 in DNA: TGTGCCAGCAGCTTAGACCGGGCCAGGGGTACCGGGGAGCTGTTTTTT. Protein: CASSLDRARGTGELFF.